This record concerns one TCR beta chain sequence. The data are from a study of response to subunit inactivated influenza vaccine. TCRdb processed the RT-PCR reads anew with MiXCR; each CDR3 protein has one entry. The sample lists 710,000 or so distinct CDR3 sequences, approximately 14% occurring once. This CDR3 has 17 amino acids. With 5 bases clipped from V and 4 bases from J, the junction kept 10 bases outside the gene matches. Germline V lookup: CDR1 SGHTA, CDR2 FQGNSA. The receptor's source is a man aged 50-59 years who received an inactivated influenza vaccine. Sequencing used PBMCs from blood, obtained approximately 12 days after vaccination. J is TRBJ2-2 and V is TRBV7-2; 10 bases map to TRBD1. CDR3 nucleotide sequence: TGTGCCAGCAGCGTCCGTGGGACAGGGGTAGTCACCGGGGAGCTGTTTTTT. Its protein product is CASSVRGTGVVTGELFF. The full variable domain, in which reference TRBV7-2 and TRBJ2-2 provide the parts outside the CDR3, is GAGVSQSPSNKVTEKGKDVELRCDPISGHTALYWYRQSLGQGLEFLIYFQGNSAPDKSGLPSDRFSAERTGGSVSTLTIQRTQQEDSAVYLCASSVRGTGVVTGELFFGEGSRLTVL.